A single sample is the source of the 18 T cell receptor beta chains below, sequenced in a study of T cell responses to AZD1222 COVID-19 vaccine. The protocol was immunoSEQ multiplex PCR, while the TCRdb copy is restricted to in-frame clones and leaves out a portion. The data show about 93,000 clones, roughly 85% seen once. Specimen: peripheral blood, collected on day 0 of AZD1222 vaccination. The receptors derive from an adult in good health.

The CDR3 reads CASSLDWDREAGYTF. CDR3 coding DNA: TGTGCCAGCAGCTTAGATTGGGACAGGGAAGCTGGCTACACCTTC. The J gene is TRBJ1-2, the V gene TRBV11-2; TRBD1 matches at 9 bases. The CDR3 is 15 residues long. V lost 0 bases and J lost 7; bases outside the gene matches: 6. CDR1 is SGHAT, CDR2 FQNNGV, per germline.

The chain recombines TRBV15 with TRBJ1-6, with 8 bases that match TRBD1. CDR1 and CDR2 (germline): LNHNV, YYDKDF (reference sequence). The CDR3 is 17 amino acids. The trim removed 1 base at V and 3 bases at J, leaving 5 bases unmatched. CDR3 in amino acids: CATSRADRVDYNSPLHF. DNA for the CDR3: TGTGCCACCAGCAGAGCGGACAGGGTGGACTATAATTCACCCCTCCACTTT.

The rearrangement links TRBV6-5 to TRBJ1-2; perhaps TRBD1 as D (6 bases). V was pared by 7 bases and J by 7 bases, with 16 bases between. The CDR3 has 13 residues. Germline-derived CDR1 and CDR2 are MNHEY and SVGAGI. In nucleotides, the CDR3 is TGTGCCAGCAACTCGGGGGGGCACGGTGGCTACACCTTC. Translation gives CASNSGGHGGYTF.

V and J are TRBV4-3 and TRBJ1-4; D might be TRBD1 (6 bases). The CDR3 has 14 amino acids. V was clipped by 2 bases and J by 10 bases, with 14 bases between them. Looked up from germline, CDR1 is LGHNA and CDR2 is YSLEER. Here the CDR3 reads CASSQPEGGGKLFF. The CDR3, as DNA: TGCGCCAGCAGCCAACCCGAGGGGGGGGGAAAACTGTTTTTT.

This clone is medium-sized within its sample. The J gene is TRBJ1-3, the V gene TRBV7-9; D ambiguous. Germline CDR1 is SEHNR and CDR2 is FQNEAQ (reference sequence). The V gene lost 2 bases and the J gene lost 8 bases, with 13 bases spanning the gap. This CDR3 region has 14 residues. The CDR3 region is CASSLSTEADTIYF. The CDR3, as DNA: TGTGCCAGCAGCTTATCCACAGAAGCAGACACCATATATTTT.

The chain employs TRBV7-2 and TRBJ1-2, with D possibly being TRBD1 (5 bases). There are 14 residues in the CDR3. With 5 bases removed from V and 5 bases from J, the gap between germline ends came to 15 bases. Germline V gives CDR1 SGHTA, CDR2 FQGNSA. DNA for the CDR3: TGTGCCAGCAGCCGTGGGACCGGAGGGTATGGCTACACCTTC. It is translated as CASSRGTGGYGYTF.

This clone was picked up one time. This chain connects TRBV18 to TRBJ2-7, with 9 bases lining up with TRBD1. The CDR3 loop spans 15 amino acids. V lost 0 bases, J lost 7 bases, and 7 bases stayed unmatched. Germline CDR1 reads KGHSH; CDR2 reads LQKENI. The CDR3 is CASSPPVGQGGEQYF. For the CDR3, the DNA is TGTGCCAGCTCACCACCCGTGGGACAGGGCGGTGAGCAGTACTTC.

V and J are TRBV18 and TRBJ2-1; weak D call: TRBD2 (6 bases). Looked up from germline, CDR1 is KGHSH and CDR2 is LQKENI. The CDR3 sequence is 12 residues long. Trimming pared 2 bases from V and 10 bases from J, leaving 9 bases between. The CDR3 here is CASSPNREEQFF. The CDR3 nucleotides read TGTGCCAGCTCACCAAACCGGGAGGAGCAGTTCTTC.

The V and J genes are TRBV27 and TRBJ2-7; 9 bases fit TRBD1. Trimming cost V 5 bases and J 4 bases; bases outside gene matches: 6. CDR3 length: 14 amino acids. Germline-derived CDR1 and CDR2 are MNHEY and SMNVEV (reference sequence). The CDR3: CASSDRQGGYEQYF. CDR3 bases: TGTGCCAGCAGTGATCGACAGGGGGGGTACGAGCAGTACTTC.

This clone has just one count. This chain joins TRBV11-2 and TRBJ2-1, with 11 bases matching TRBD2. The J segment lost 7 bases and the V segment lost 6 bases, leaving 5 bases of the junction unmatched. Germline V gene sequence: CDR1 SGHAT, CDR2 FQNNGV. CDR3 length: 14 residues. The CDR3 sequence is CASRTSGRLNEQFF. The CDR3, as DNA: TGTGCCAGCAGAACTAGCGGGAGATTGAATGAGCAGTTCTTC.

This CDR3 is CASSEGGTGSSYEQYF. The DNA of the CDR3 is TGTGCCAGCAGTGAAGGGGGGACGGGGAGCTCCTACGAGCAGTACTTC. The chain carries TRBV6-1 and TRBJ2-7, with D perhaps given as TRBD1 or TRBD2 (5 bases each). This CDR3 has 16 residues. Trimming shortened V by 1 base and J by 0 bases, and 13 bases separated the two germline ends. Germline CDR1 reads MNHNS; CDR2 reads SASEGT.

The chain uses TRBV5-5 and TRBJ1-4, with D unresolved. The germline CDR1 and CDR2 sequences are SGHKS and YYEKEE (reference sequence). The CDR3 spans 12 residues. V lost 0 bases to trimming and J lost 8 bases, with 5 bases between them. The CDR3 DNA reads TGTGCCAGCAGCTTGGCCGAGGAAAAACTGTTTTTT. It is translated as CASSLAEEKLFF.

This clone was counted once. The chain joins TRBV19 to TRBJ1-2; 11 positions match TRBD1. The CDR3 consists of 15 residues. The ends lost 7 bases at V and 4 bases at J; junction bases unmatched: 8. From germline, CDR1 is LNHDA and CDR2 SQIVND (reference sequence). The CDR3 is CASTSRDRGTYGYTF. CDR3 nucleotides: TGTGCCAGTACCTCCCGGGACAGGGGGACCTATGGCTACACCTTC.

The chain has TRBV28 and TRBJ1-2; tentative D call: TRBD1 (6 bases). This CDR3 spans 18 amino acids. Germline values: CDR1 MDHEN, CDR2 SYDVKM. With 5 bases removed from V and 5 bases from J, the gap between germline ends came to 27 bases. The CDR3 DNA reads TGTGCCAGCAGTAGGGGCAGGGGATGGGCCCCCAAAGAATATGGCTACACCTTC. Residues: CASSRGRGWAPKEYGYTF.

The rearrangement links TRBV7-8 to TRBJ1-1, with a tentative D call TRBD1 (6 bases). Trimming pared 0 bases from V and 3 bases from J, leaving 14 bases between. The CDR3 extends over 16 amino acids. Per germline, CDR1 SGHVS and CDR2 FQNEAQ. Here the CDR3 DNA reads TGTGCCAGCAGCTTAGCCGCGACCGGGGGCGACACTGAAGCTTTCTTT. As protein: CASSLAATGGDTEAFF.

The chain combines TRBV15 with TRBJ2-1; TRBD1 agrees at 9 bases. V shed 0 bases, J shed 8 bases, and the junction held 8 bases outside the gene matches. Germline loops: CDR1 LNHNV, CDR2 YYDKDF (reference sequence). This CDR3 has 16 residues. The CDR3 DNA follows: TGTGCCACCAGCAGAGATACAGGGGGCTTTCAATATGAGCAGTTCTTC. Protein sequence: CATSRDTGGFQYEQFF.

This clone has just one count. The chain couples TRBV28 to TRBJ2-1; D tentatively reads TRBD1 or TRBD2 (5 bases each). CDR1 MDHEN and CDR2 SYDVKM come from the germline V gene. The CDR3 loop spans 15 amino acids. Trimming shortened V by 5 bases and J by 5 bases, and 16 bases separated the two germline ends. CDR3 loop: CASSPGTFPNNEQFF. The CDR3 DNA sequence: TGTGCCAGCAGTCCCGGGACCTTTCCAAACAATGAGCAGTTCTTC.

The chain recombines TRBV6-5 with TRBJ1-1; D may be TRBD1 (6 bases). Germline-derived CDR1 and CDR2 are MNHEY and SVGAGI. The CDR3 runs 12 residues. V lost 7 bases, J lost 8 bases, and 14 bases lay in between. This chain's CDR3 is CASTQQGWEAFF. CDR3 coding DNA: TGTGCCAGCACCCAACAGGGCTGGGAAGCTTTCTTT.